This T cell receptor beta chain came from a study of beta chain features in type 1 diabetes. This clone occurred a few times. No antigen is known for it. The sample holds other DNA sequences that translate to the same CDR3. The authors reverse transcribed all of the isolated RNA, so sequencing captured expressed TCRB transcripts. The table came from immunoSEQ multiplex PCR; TCRdb's copy has only in-frame clones and leaves some out. The sample carries nearly 700,000 clones, roughly 13% recorded once. Study outcomes and limitations: Researchers report that Type 1 diabetes patients had moderately but significantly shorter TCRB CDR3s across all four CD4+ subsets. Fewer junction insertions and more nucleotide deletions appeared in type 1 diabetes patients.

Sequences were obtained from naive CD4+ T cells from blood. The receptor's source is a man between 18 and 29 years old with type 1 diabetes.

CDR3 region: CASSVAGISGNTIYF. The CDR3 nucleotides are TGTGCCAGCAGCGTAGCTGGCATCTCTGGAAACACCATATATTTT. This chain links TRBV9 with TRBJ1-3, with no clear D. From germline, CDR1 is SGDLS and CDR2 YYNGEE. Trimming cost V 0 bases and J 0 bases, with 7 bases left between them. This CDR3 is 15 amino acids long.